Presented here are 14 T cell receptor beta chains from one specimen sequenced in a study of CD8 T cells in ankylosing spondylitis. TCRdb redid the calling of the 5' RACE reads with MiXCR, one entry per CDR3 protein. The repertoire consists of almost 250,000 distinct CDR3 sequences, with approximately 30% occurring once and the leading ten covering 4% to 5%. The sample taken for sequencing was blood, either unsorted or a sorted T cell fraction (not recorded which). The receptors shown here come from a male donor with ankylosing spondylitis or in good health (not recorded which).

The chain is built from TRBV12-3 or TRBV12-4 and TRBJ1-2; TRBD1 matches 7 bases. CDR3 length equals 15 residues. V was pared by 5 bases and J by 5 bases, with 11 bases of the junction left unmatched. The CDR3 bases are TGTGCCAGCAGTCGAGACAGGGATTCGCCGTATGGCTACACCTTC. Translating it yields CASSRDRDSPYGYTF.

This sequence joins TRBV6-1 and TRBJ1-2, with 8 bases fitting TRBD1. The CDR3 consists of 13 residues. The V segment lost 6 bases and the J segment 8 bases; nucleotides outside the gene matches: 8. Germline CDR1 and CDR2: MNHNS and SASEGT. The CDR3 sequence is CASREQGGKGYTF. The CDR3 DNA reads TGTGCCAGCAGAGAACAGGGGGGGAAGGGCTACACCTTC.

This chain uses TRBV7-9 with TRBJ2-3, with D perhaps matching TRBD2 (6 bases). The ends were cut back, 4 bases at V and 0 bases at J, with 14 bases in the middle. CDR3 length equals 16 residues. Germline-derived CDR1 and CDR2 are SEHNR and FQNEAQ (reference sequence). The CDR3 is CASSSRLVGSTDTQYF. In DNA form, the CDR3 reads TGTGCCAGCAGCTCTCGACTAGTTGGGAGCACAGATACGCAGTATTTT.

The sample holds a few counts of this clonotype. The rearrangement links TRBV29-1 to TRBJ2-5; D is ambiguous. CDR1 SQVTM and CDR2 ANQGSEA come from the germline V gene. Trimming stripped 1 base from V and 5 bases from J, with 11 bases between. The length of the CDR3 is 13 residues. The CDR3 DNA follows: TGCAGCGTTGAAGGACTGCTTGTGGAGACCCAGTACTTC. It yields the protein CSVEGLLVETQYF.

The chain carries TRBV24-1 and TRBJ1-2; D not certain. The length of the CDR3 is 11 residues. The germline V and J ends were trimmed by 1 base and 8 bases, with 4 bases remaining between them. Germline CDR1 is KGHDR and CDR2 is SFDVKD. The CDR3 reads CATSDFYGYTF. As DNA, the CDR3 is TGTGCCACCAGTGATTTTTACGGCTACACCTTC.

The CDR3 region is CASSLVPEGSGNTIYF. The CDR3 DNA is TGTGCCAGCAGCTTAGTCCCCGAGGGCTCTGGAAACACCATATATTTT. The rearrangement uses TRBV7-9 and TRBJ1-3; D gene ambiguous. Germline CDR1 SEHNR, CDR2 FQNEAQ (reference sequence). Trimming stripped 1 base from V and 0 bases from J, with 10 bases between. The CDR3 has 16 residues.

This clonotype was seen a handful of times. The chain uses TRBV29-1 and TRBJ2-1, with D maybe TRBD1 (6 bases). V was shortened by 7 bases and J by 0 bases, with 13 bases between the two germline ends. CDR3 length: 14 residues. Germline V gives CDR1 SQVTM, CDR2 ANQGSEA. This chain's CDR3 is CSDKGTSSYNEQFF. CDR3 nucleotide sequence: TGCAGCGATAAGGGGACAAGCTCCTACAATGAGCAGTTCTTC.

V and J are TRBV7-9 and TRBJ1-2, with D uncertain. The CDR3 loop spans 15 amino acids. Germline assignment: CDR1 SEHNR and CDR2 FQNEAQ (reference sequence). V was cut by 4 bases and J by 4 bases, with 16 bases left in between. Here the CDR3 reads CASSSTASDFYGYTF. In nucleotides, the CDR3 is TGTGCCAGCAGCTCAACCGCCTCGGATTTCTATGGCTACACCTTC.

About this clonotype: At one boundary the junction diverges from the germline segment, which might be a read error. This sequence joins TRBV20-1 and TRBJ2-3, with D possibly called TRBD1 or TRBD2 (5 bases each). This CDR3 region has 11 residues. Germline V lookup: CDR1 DFQATT, CDR2 SNEGSKA (reference sequence). CDR3 sequence (DNA): TGCAGTGCCGGGACGGCAGATGCGCAGTATTTT. The encoded protein is CSAGTADAQYF.

CDR3 nucleotide sequence: TGCAGCGCGCCGTACCAGACAGGGGGACAGGAGACCCAGTACTTC. Its translation: CSAPYQTGGQETQYF. This sequence joins TRBV29-1 and TRBJ2-5; 9 bases agree with TRBD1. The CDR3 contains 15 residues. Germline V gene sequence: CDR1 SQVTM, CDR2 ANQGSEA. The V and J ends lost 7 bases and 5 bases, in that order; junction bases with no gene match: 14.

The chain links TRBV7-8 to TRBJ2-3; no clear D. This CDR3 is built from 15 residues. Germline V gene lookup returns CDR1 SGHVS and CDR2 FQNEAQ. Trimming pared 5 bases from V and 2 bases from J, leaving 14 bases between. CDR3 sequence (DNA): TGTGCCAGCAGCCCCCCAGAGGTAGACACAGATACGCAGTATTTT. This translates into CASSPPEVDTDTQYF.

This clonotype has more than one count but fewer than ten. The chain links TRBV20-1 to TRBJ1-6; D uncertain. The germline V gene has CDR1 DFQATT and CDR2 SNEGSKA (reference sequence). CDR3 length: 13 residues. Deletions cut 6 bases from V and 0 bases from J, with 6 bases between. The CDR3 nucleotides are TGCAGTGCCAGGTTCTCCTATAATTCACCCCTCCACTTT. The encoded protein is CSARFSYNSPLHF.

The chain joins TRBV27 to TRBJ1-2, with D possibly matching TRBD1 (5 bases). Trimming stripped 2 bases from V and 4 bases from J, with 11 bases between. The CDR3 sequence is 14 residues long. CDR1 and CDR2 from the germline V gene are MNHEY and SMNVEV (reference sequence). CDR3 DNA sequence: TGTGCCAGCAGTTTAAGCCCAGGGCCCTATGGCTACACCTTC. As protein: CASSLSPGPYGYTF.

The rearrangement uses TRBV6-5 and TRBJ1-2; D perhaps matches TRBD1 (5 bases). Germline CDR1 is MNHEY and CDR2 is SVGAGI. V lost 2 bases, J lost 5 bases, and 6 bases lay in between. The CDR3 totals 12 residues. DNA for the CDR3: TGTGCCAGCAGTTACGCAGGGTATGGCTACACCTTC. Its protein is CASSYAGYGYTF.